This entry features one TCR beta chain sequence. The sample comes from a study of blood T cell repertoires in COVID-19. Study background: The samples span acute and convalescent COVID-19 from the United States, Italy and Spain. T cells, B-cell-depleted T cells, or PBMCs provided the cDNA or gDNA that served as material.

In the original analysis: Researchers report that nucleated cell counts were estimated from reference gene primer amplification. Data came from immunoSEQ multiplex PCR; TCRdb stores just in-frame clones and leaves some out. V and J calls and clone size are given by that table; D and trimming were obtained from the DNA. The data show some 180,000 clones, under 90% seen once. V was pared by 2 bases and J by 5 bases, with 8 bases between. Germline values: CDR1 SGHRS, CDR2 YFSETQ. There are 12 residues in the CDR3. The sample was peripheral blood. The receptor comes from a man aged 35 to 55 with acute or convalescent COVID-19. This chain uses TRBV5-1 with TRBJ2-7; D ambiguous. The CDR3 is CASSLLEHEQYF. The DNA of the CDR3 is TGCGCCAGCAGCTTACTGGAGCACGAGCAGTACTTC.